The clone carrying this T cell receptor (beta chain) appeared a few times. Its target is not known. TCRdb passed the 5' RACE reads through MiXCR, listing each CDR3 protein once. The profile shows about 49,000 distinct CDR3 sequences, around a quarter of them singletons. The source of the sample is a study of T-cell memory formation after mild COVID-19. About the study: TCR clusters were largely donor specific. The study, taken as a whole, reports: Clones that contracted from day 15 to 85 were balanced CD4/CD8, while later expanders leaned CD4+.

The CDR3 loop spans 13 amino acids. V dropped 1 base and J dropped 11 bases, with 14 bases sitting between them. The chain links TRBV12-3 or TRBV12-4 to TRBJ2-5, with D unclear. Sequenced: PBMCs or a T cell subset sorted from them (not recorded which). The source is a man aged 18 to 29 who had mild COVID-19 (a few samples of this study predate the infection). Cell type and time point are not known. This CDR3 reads CASSLGRVGIQYF. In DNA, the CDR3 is TGTGCCAGCAGTTTAGGCCGGGTGGGAATTCAGTACTTC.